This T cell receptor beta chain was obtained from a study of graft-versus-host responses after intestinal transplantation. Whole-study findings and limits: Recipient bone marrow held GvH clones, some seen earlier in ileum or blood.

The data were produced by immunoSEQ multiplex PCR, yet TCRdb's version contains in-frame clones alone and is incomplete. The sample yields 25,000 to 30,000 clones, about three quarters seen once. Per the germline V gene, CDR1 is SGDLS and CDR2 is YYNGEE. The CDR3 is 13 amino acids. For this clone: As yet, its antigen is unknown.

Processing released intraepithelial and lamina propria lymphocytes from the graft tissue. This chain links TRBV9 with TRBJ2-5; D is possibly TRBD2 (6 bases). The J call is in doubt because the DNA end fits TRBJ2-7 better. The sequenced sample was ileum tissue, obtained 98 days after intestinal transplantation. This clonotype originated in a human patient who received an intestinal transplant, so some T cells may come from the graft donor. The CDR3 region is CASSDGLANEQYF. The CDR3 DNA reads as TGTGCCAGCAGCGACGGGCTAGCGAACGAGCAGTACTTC.